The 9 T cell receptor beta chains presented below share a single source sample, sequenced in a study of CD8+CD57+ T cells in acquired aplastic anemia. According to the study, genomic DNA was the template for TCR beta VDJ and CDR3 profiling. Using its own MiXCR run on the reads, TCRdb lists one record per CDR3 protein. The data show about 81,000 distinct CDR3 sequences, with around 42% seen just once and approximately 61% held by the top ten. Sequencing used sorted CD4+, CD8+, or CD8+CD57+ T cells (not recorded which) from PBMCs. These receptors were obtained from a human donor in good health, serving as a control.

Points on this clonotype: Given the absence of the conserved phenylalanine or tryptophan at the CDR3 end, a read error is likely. CDR3 protein: CASSRDSDTQYL. The CDR3 DNA follows: TGTGCCAGCAGCCGAGACAGTGATACGCAGTATCTT. The chain links TRBV25-1 to TRBJ2-3; D perhaps matches TRBD1 (5 bases). The CDR3 extends over 12 amino acids. CDR1 and CDR2 from the germline V gene are MGHDK and SYGVNS. The V end lost 6 bases, the J end lost 6 bases, and 10 bases lay between the germline ends.

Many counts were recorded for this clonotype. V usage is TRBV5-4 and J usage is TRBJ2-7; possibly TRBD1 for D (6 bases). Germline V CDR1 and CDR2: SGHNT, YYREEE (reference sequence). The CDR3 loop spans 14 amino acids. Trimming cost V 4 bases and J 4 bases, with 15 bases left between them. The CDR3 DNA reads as TGTGCCAGCAGCACCGGAGGACAGATATACGAGCAGTACTTC. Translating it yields CASSTGGQIYEQYF.

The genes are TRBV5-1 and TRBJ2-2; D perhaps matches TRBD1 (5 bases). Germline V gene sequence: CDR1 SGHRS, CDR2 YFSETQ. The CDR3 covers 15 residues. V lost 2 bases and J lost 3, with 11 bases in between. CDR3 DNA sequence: TGCGCCAGCAGCTTTACGGACACCCACACCGGGGAGCTGTTTTTT. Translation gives CASSFTDTHTGELFF.

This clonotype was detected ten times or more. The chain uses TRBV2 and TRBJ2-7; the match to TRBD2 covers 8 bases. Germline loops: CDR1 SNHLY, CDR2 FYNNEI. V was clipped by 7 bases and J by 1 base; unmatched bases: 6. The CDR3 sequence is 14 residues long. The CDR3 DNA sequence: TGTGCCAGCATAAGCGGGGGCAATTCCTACGAGCAGTACTTC. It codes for CASISGGNSYEQYF.

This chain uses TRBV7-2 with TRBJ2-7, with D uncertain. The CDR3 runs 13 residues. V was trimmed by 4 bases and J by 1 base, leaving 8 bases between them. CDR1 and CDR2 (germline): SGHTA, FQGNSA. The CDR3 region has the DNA TGTGCCAGCAGCTCGAGTCCGTCCTACGAGCAGTACTTC. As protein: CASSSSPSYEQYF.

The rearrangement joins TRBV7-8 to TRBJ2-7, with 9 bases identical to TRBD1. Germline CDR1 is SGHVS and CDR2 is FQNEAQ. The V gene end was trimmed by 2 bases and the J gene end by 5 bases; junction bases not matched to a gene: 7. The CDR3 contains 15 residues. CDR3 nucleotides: TGTGCCAGCAGCTTAACAGGGACAGGGCGCGACGAGCAGTACTTC. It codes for CASSLTGTGRDEQYF.

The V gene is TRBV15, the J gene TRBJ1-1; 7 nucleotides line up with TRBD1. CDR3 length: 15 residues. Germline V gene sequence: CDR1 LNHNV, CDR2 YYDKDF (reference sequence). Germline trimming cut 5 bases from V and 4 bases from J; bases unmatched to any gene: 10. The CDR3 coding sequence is TGTGCCACCAGCCTGAGAGAGGGGGCAGGCACTGAAGCTTTCTTT. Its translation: CATSLREGAGTEAFF.

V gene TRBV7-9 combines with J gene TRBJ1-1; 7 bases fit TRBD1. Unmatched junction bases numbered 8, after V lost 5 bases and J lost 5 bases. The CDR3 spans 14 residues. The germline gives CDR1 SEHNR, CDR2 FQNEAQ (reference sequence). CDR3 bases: TGTGCCAGCAGCGCGACAACAGGGGTTACTGAAGCTTTCTTT. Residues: CASSATTGVTEAFF.

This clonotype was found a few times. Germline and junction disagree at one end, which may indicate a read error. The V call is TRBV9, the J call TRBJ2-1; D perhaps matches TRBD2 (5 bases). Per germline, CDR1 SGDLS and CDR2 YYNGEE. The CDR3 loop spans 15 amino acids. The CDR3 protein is CASSVSGSPGNEQLF. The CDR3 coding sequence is TGTGCCAGCAGCGTATCGGGATCCCCCGGGAATGAGCAGCTCTTC.